This entry lists 23 T cell receptor beta chains sequenced from one sample in a study of blood T cell repertoires in COVID-19. The repertoire was sequenced with immunoSEQ multiplex PCR; TCRdb's copy has only in-frame clones and lacks some. The profile shows about 370,000 clones, roughly nine tenths of them singletons. Sequencing used PBMCs or T cells enriched from blood (not recorded which). These receptors were obtained from a woman aged 40-49 years who had been exposed to COVID-19.

The rearrangement uses TRBV5-1 and TRBJ1-2; no definite D call. The CDR3 is 15 amino acids. Deletions cut 0 bases from V and 3 bases from J, with 12 bases between. Germline CDR1 SGHRS, CDR2 YFSETQ. The CDR3 nucleotides read TGCGCCAGCAGCTTGGGGATGGGTCGGGACTATGGCTACACCTTC. It yields the protein CASSLGMGRDYGYTF.

The chain combines TRBV27 with TRBJ2-7; 11 nucleotides line up with TRBD2. Looked up from germline, CDR1 is MNHEY and CDR2 is SMNVEV (reference sequence). V shed 4 bases and J 3 bases; nucleotides not matched to a gene: 8. The CDR3 is made up of 16 amino acids. The CDR3 sequence is CASSSYTSGSGYEQYF. CDR3 DNA: TGTGCCAGCAGTTCCTATACTAGCGGGAGTGGCTACGAGCAGTACTTC.

CDR3 coding DNA: TGTGCCAGCAGTCCGGACAGGGCGCAAGAGACCCAGTACTTC. Protein: CASSPDRAQETQYF. The chain is built from TRBV2 and TRBJ2-5; 8 bases line up with TRBD1. From germline, CDR1 is SNHLY and CDR2 FYNNEI. This CDR3 region has 14 residues. The J segment lost 2 bases and the V segment lost 5 bases, leaving 4 bases of the junction unmatched.

The V gene is TRBV5-1, the J gene TRBJ1-6; no reliable D call. The germline V and J ends were trimmed by 0 bases and 7 bases, with 8 bases remaining between them. The CDR3 extends over 14 amino acids. Germline V gene sequence: CDR1 SGHRS, CDR2 YFSETQ. The CDR3 DNA is TGCGCCAGCAGCTTGGAGAGCCTAAATTCACCCCTCCACTTT. Translated: CASSLESLNSPLHF.

The rearrangement joins TRBV13 to TRBJ1-4; TRBD1 matches at 7 bases. The CDR3 totals 15 residues. The V gene end was trimmed by 5 bases and the J gene end by 5 bases; junction bases not matched to a gene: 8. The germline CDR1 and CDR2 sequences are PRHDT and FYEKMQ (reference sequence). In DNA form, the CDR3 reads TGTGCCAGCAGCATACAGGGACAGATAAATGAAAAACTGTTTTTT. This encodes CASSIQGQINEKLFF.

This clone was observed a single time. This chain connects TRBV7-2 to TRBJ1-4; TRBD1 matches 7 bases. V trimming: 4 bases; J trimming: 1 base; junction bases outside the gene matches: 3. CDR3 size: 15 residues. Looked up from germline, CDR1 is SGHTA and CDR2 is FQGNSA. The CDR3 is CASSYRDRTNEKLFF. The CDR3 DNA reads TGTGCCAGCAGCTACCGGGACAGAACTAATGAAAAACTGTTTTTT. Full variable domain (rest looked up from reference TRBV7-2 and TRBJ1-4): GAGVSQSPSNKVTEKGKDVELRCDPISGHTALYWYRQSLGQGLEFLIYFQGNSAPDKSGLPSDRFSAERTGGSVSTLTIQRTQQEDSAVYLCASSYRDRTNEKLFFGSGTQLSVL.

The chain employs TRBV7-9 and TRBJ1-1, with 12 bases aligning to TRBD1. V dropped 5 bases and J dropped 5; count of bases not matched to a gene: 9. The CDR3 length is 16 residues. Germline loops: CDR1 SEHNR, CDR2 FQNEAQ (reference sequence). CDR3 bases: TGTGCCAGCAGCCGCGGGACAGGGGGCGATGGTACTGAAGCTTTCTTT. Translation: CASSRGTGGDGTEAFF.

The chain recombines TRBV5-1 with TRBJ1-6, with TRBD1 matching over 7 bases. Germline V gene data show CDR1 as SGHRS and CDR2 as YFSETQ. Trimming cost V 0 bases and J 5 bases; bases outside gene matches: 11. The CDR3 is made up of 18 amino acids. CDR3 amino acids: CASSLVRKGGQDNSPLHF. CDR3 bases: TGCGCCAGCAGCTTGGTGAGGAAAGGAGGACAGGATAATTCACCCCTCCACTTT.

The CDR3 coding sequence is TGTGCCAGCAGTAAGGACAGGGTGAACACTGAAGCTTTCTTT. Its protein product is CASSKDRVNTEAFF. The rearrangement joins TRBV25-1 to TRBJ1-1; 8 nucleotides align to TRBD1. This CDR3 comprises 14 residues. The V and J ends lost 5 bases and 0 bases, in that order; junction bases with no gene match: 2. Germline CDR1 and CDR2: MGHDK and SYGVNS.

J is TRBJ1-1 and V is TRBV19; D is possibly TRBD1 (5 bases). Germline V gives CDR1 LNHDA, CDR2 SQIVND (reference sequence). V lost 5 bases, J lost 2 bases, and 21 bases lay in between. The CDR3 is 17 residues long. The DNA of the CDR3 is TGTGCCAGTAGTCTACTCCCGGCGGACAACCTAAACACTGAAGCTTTCTTT. Translating it yields CASSLLPADNLNTEAFF.

V and J are TRBV3-1 (or the pseudogene TRBV3-2) and TRBJ2-7, with D unresolved. The germline V and J ends were trimmed by 1 base and 1 base, with 2 bases remaining between them. CDR1 and CDR2 (germline): LGHDT, YNNKEL (reference sequence). CDR3 length: 12 amino acids. CDR3 DNA: TGTGCCAGCAGCCAAGCTTCCTACGAGCAGTACTTC. Translation: CASSQASYEQYF.

J is TRBJ1-3 and V is TRBV15; D might be TRBD1 (5 bases). Germline loops: CDR1 LNHNV, CDR2 YYDKDF (reference sequence). V was pared by 0 bases and J by 1 base, with 7 bases between. This CDR3 has 15 residues. The CDR3 reads CATSRDKGSGNTIYF. The CDR3 DNA reads as TGTGCCACCAGCAGAGATAAGGGGTCTGGAAACACCATATATTTT.

The chain combines TRBV28 with TRBJ1-2; TRBD1 might be the D (6 bases). The CDR3 contains 15 residues. Germline-derived CDR1 and CDR2 are MDHEN and SYDVKM. The CDR3 region is CGTSGRGTSHYGYTF. DNA for the CDR3: TGTGGTACGTCGGGGAGGGGGACTTCTCACTATGGCTACACCTTC.

Points on this clone: Mismatch with germline at one junction end may stem from a read error. V is TRBV7-7 and J is TRBJ1-2; 8 bases are a match to TRBD1. Germline V gene lookup returns CDR1 SSHAT and CDR2 FNYEAQ (reference sequence). The CDR3 sequence is 15 residues long. The CDR3 sequence: CASSLALPDRESYTF. In nucleotides, the CDR3 is TGTGCTAGCAGCTTAGCGCTTCCGGACAGGGAAAGCTACACCTTC.

CDR3 protein: CASRGTGRVIQPQHF. CDR3 DNA sequence: TGTGCCAGCAGGGGGACAGGGAGGGTAATCCAGCCCCAGCATTTT. The chain joins TRBV6-5 to TRBJ1-5; TRBD1 agrees at 9 bases. CDR3 length: 15 amino acids. V shed 6 bases, J shed 7 bases, and the junction held 10 bases outside the gene matches. Germline assignment: CDR1 MNHEY and CDR2 SVGAGI.

The chain combines TRBV15 with TRBJ2-3; 10 nucleotides agree with TRBD2. Germline trimming cut 0 bases from V and 3 bases from J; bases unmatched to any gene: 6. Germline CDR1 LNHNV, CDR2 YYDKDF (reference sequence). The CDR3 is made up of 17 amino acids. CDR3 DNA: TGTGCCACCAGCAGAGATCCAGCGGGAGGGCCGACAGATACGCAGTATTTT. This sequence encodes CATSRDPAGGPTDTQYF.

The chain carries TRBV19 and TRBJ1-6, with no clear D. The CDR3 is 16 residues long. Trimming stripped 6 bases from V and 0 bases from J, with 12 bases between. Germline assignment: CDR1 LNHDA and CDR2 SQIVND (reference sequence). The CDR3 sequence is CASRADSNSYNSPLHF. The DNA of the CDR3 is TGTGCCAGTAGGGCGGACTCGAACTCCTATAATTCACCCCTCCACTTT.

This chain connects TRBV19 to TRBJ2-2, with D possibly being TRBD1 (6 bases). The germline CDR1 and CDR2 sequences are LNHDA and SQIVND (reference sequence). V was clipped by 4 bases and J by 1 base, with 7 bases between them. The CDR3 is 14 residues long. The CDR3 region has the DNA TGTGCCAGTAGTAGAGGGGGGAACACCGGGGAGCTGTTTTTT. As protein: CASSRGGNTGELFF. Combining the CDR3 with reference TRBV19 and TRBJ2-2 gives the whole variable domain DGGITQSPKYLFRKEGQNVTLSCEQNLNHDAMYWYRQDPGQGLRLIYYSQIVNDFQKGDIAEGYSVSREKKESFPLTVTSAQKNPTAFYLCASSRGGNTGELFFGEGSRLTVL.

The gene calls are TRBV7-6 and TRBJ2-1, with no clear D. V gave up 5 bases and J gave up 7 bases, with 9 bases separating them. CDR1 is SGHVS, CDR2 FNYEAQ, per germline. The CDR3 contains 12 residues. The CDR3 loop is CASSLFRNEQFF. The CDR3 DNA sequence: TGTGCCAGCAGCCTCTTTCGGAATGAGCAGTTCTTC.

This clone came up a few times. The rearrangement links TRBV11-3 to TRBJ2-4, with D tentatively TRBD1 (5 bases). Trimming cost V 4 bases and J 11 bases, with 12 bases left between them. The CDR3 loop spans 12 amino acids. Germline V lookup: CDR1 SGHNT, CDR2 YENEEA. The CDR3 coding sequence is TGTGCCAGCAGCTCTGATCAGGGTGTTCAGTACTTC. It yields the protein CASSSDQGVQYF. Together with reference TRBV11-3 and TRBJ2-4, the CDR3 gives the full variable domain: EAGVVQSPRYKIIEKKQPVAFWCNPISGHNTLYWYLQNLGQGPELLIRYENEEAVDDSQLPKDRFSAERLKGVDSTLKIQPAELGDSAVYLCASSSDQGVQYFGAGTRLSVL.

The chain couples TRBV15 to TRBJ1-6; the D is unclear. Germline loops: CDR1 LNHNV, CDR2 YYDKDF (reference sequence). V lost 4 bases to trimming and J lost 6 bases, with 10 bases between them. CDR3 size: 14 residues. The CDR3 reads CATSITGGNSPLHF. The CDR3 coding sequence is TGTGCCACCAGCATTACGGGTGGTAATTCACCCCTCCACTTT.

The chain recombines TRBV4-3 with TRBJ2-1; tentatively, D is TRBD2 (6 bases). The CDR3 length is 15 residues. The germline gives CDR1 LGHNA, CDR2 YSLEER. Trimming stripped 4 bases from V and 4 bases from J, with 14 bases between. CDR3 DNA sequence: TGCGCCAGCAGCCGCAGCAGAGGGACTTACAATGAGCAGTTCTTC. It encodes CASSRSRGTYNEQFF.

The chain has TRBV13 and TRBJ1-4, with 7 nucleotides matching TRBD1. The CDR3 length is 15 residues. The ends lost 2 bases at V and 5 bases at J; junction bases unmatched: 5. Per the germline V gene, CDR1 is PRHDT and CDR2 is FYEKMQ (reference sequence). The CDR3 DNA reads TGTGCCAGCAGCTTATCGGCAGGGGGAAATGAAAAACTGTTTTTT. Translated, it gives CASSLSAGGNEKLFF.